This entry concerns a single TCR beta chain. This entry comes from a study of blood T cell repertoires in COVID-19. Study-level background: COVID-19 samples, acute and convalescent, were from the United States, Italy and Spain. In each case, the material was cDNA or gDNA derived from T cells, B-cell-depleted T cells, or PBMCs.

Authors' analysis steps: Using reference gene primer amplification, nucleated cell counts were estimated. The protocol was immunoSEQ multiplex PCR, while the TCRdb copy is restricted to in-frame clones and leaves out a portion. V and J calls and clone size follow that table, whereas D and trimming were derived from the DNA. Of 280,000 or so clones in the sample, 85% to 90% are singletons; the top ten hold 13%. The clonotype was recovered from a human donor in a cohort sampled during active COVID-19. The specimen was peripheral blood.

The CDR3 DNA sequence: TGTGCCAGCACTCCGCGGGTAGGGGAGACCCAGTACTTC. Encoded protein: CASTPRVGETQYF. The chain employs TRBV6-5 and TRBJ2-5; tentative D call: TRBD2 (5 bases). V was cut by 7 bases and J by 5 bases, with 14 bases left in between. CDR3 length: 13 residues. The germline V gene encodes CDR1 MNHEY and CDR2 SVGAGI.